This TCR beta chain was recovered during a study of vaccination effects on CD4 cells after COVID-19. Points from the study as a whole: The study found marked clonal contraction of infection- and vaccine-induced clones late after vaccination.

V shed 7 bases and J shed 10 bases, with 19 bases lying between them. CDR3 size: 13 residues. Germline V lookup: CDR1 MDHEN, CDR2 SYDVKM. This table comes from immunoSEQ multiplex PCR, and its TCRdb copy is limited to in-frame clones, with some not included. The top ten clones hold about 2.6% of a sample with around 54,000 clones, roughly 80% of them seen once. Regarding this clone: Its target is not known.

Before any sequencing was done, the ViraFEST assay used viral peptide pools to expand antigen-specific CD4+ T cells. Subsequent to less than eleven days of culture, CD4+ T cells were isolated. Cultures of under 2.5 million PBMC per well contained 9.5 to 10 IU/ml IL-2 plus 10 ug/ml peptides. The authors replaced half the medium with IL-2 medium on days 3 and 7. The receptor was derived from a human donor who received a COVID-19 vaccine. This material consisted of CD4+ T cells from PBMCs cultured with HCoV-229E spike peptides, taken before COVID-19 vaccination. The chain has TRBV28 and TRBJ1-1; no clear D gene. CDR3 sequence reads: CASTAGSPRLAFF. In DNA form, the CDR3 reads TGTGCCAGCACCGCGGGAAGCCCCCGGTTAGCTTTCTTT.